A selection of T cell receptor beta chains follows, all from one sample in a study of read filtering for tumor transcriptome and immune sequencing. Each CDR3 protein is one row after TCRdb ran MiXCR on the reads. The sample lists 14,000 to 15,000 distinct CDR3 sequences; around 21% were seen once. Material for sequencing was a population of CD138-negative cells sorted from bone marrow. These receptors all stem from a donor over 35 with multiple myeloma. CDR3s include the opening cysteine and the closing phenylalanine or tryptophan. Each record gives: D gene, CDR3 length, J gene, V gene, clone size, CDR3 protein, CDR3 DNA. A D gene is named only where the DNA matches it firmly. Size is stated for part of the rows, as once, few or many counts, or as a class when the clone is expanded.

D gene: TRBD1; CDR3 length: 16; J gene: TRBJ2-1; V gene: TRBV18; clone size: many; CDR3 protein: CASSPPGTGGLYEQFF; CDR3 DNA: TGTGCCAGCTCACCACCAGGGACAGGGGGCCTATATGAGCAGTTCTTC
D gene: TRBD1; CDR3 length: 15; J gene: TRBJ1-2; V gene: TRBV30; clone size: .; CDR3 protein: CAWSPQGVANYGYTF; CDR3 DNA: TGTGCCTGGAGTCCCCAGGGGGTGGCTAACTATGGCTACACCTTC
D gene: TRBD1; CDR3 length: 14; J gene: TRBJ1-4; V gene: TRBV27; clone size: many; CDR3 protein: CASSSDRGNEKLFF; CDR3 DNA: TGTGCCAGCAGCTCTGACAGGGGTAATGAAAAACTGTTTTTT
D gene: .; CDR3 length: 13; J gene: TRBJ1-1; V gene: TRBV5-5; clone size: few; CDR3 protein: CASSPDGDTEAFF; CDR3 DNA: TGTGCCAGCAGCCCCGACGGGGACACTGAAGCTTTCTTT
D gene: .; CDR3 length: 14; J gene: TRBJ1-6; V gene: TRBV6-6; clone size: many; CDR3 protein: CASSYHRENSPLHF; CDR3 DNA: TGTGCCAGCAGTTATCACAGGGAGAATTCACCCCTCCACTTT
D gene: .; CDR3 length: 16; J gene: TRBJ1-5; V gene: TRBV29-1; clone size: .; CDR3 protein: CSVVDPGKGSDQPQHF; CDR3 DNA: TGCAGCGTCGTTGACCCGGGTAAGGGGAGCGATCAGCCCCAGCATTTT
D gene: .; CDR3 length: 13; J gene: TRBJ1-6; V gene: TRBV7-8; clone size: .; CDR3 protein: CASSLDPTVPLHF; CDR3 DNA: TGTGCCAGCAGCTTAGACCCGACAGTGCCCCTCCACTTT
D gene: .; CDR3 length: 11; J gene: TRBJ2-7; V gene: TRBV7-9; clone size: few; CDR3 protein: CASSWGYEQYF; CDR3 DNA: TGTGCCAGCAGCTGGGGATACGAGCAGTACTTC
D gene: .; CDR3 length: 14; J gene: TRBJ1-1; V gene: TRBV12-3/TRBV12-4; clone size: many; CDR3 protein: CASKGRVPGGQAFF; CDR3 DNA: TGTGCCAGCAAGGGGCGGGTCCCTGGGGGCCAAGCTTTCTTT
D gene: .; CDR3 length: 13; J gene: TRBJ2-7; V gene: TRBV5-1; clone size: many; CDR3 protein: CASSQGDSYEQYF; CDR3 DNA: TGCGCCAGCAGCCAGGGAGACTCCTACGAGCAGTACTTC
D gene: TRBD2; CDR3 length: 15; J gene: TRBJ2-7; V gene: TRBV2; clone size: many; CDR3 protein: CASSAASGSTYEQYF; CDR3 DNA: TGTGCCAGCAGTGCGGCTAGCGGTTCTACCTACGAGCAGTACTTC
D gene: TRBD1; CDR3 length: 14; J gene: TRBJ2-7; V gene: TRBV12-3/TRBV12-4; clone size: few; CDR3 protein: CASSWDRHSHEQYF; CDR3 DNA: TGTGCCAGCAGTTGGGACAGGCACTCCCACGAGCAGTACTTC
D gene: TRBD2; CDR3 length: 13; J gene: TRBJ2-7; V gene: TRBV29-1; clone size: many; CDR3 protein: CSASGTKKYEQYF; CDR3 DNA: TGCAGCGCCTCCGGGACTAAGAAGTACGAGCAGTACTTC
D gene: TRBD2; CDR3 length: 13; J gene: TRBJ2-2; V gene: TRBV29-1; clone size: many; CDR3 protein: CSVATSSTGELFF; CDR3 DNA: TGCAGCGTTGCGACTAGCAGTACCGGGGAGCTGTTTTTT
D gene: .; CDR3 length: 12; J gene: TRBJ2-1; V gene: TRBV11-2; clone size: many; CDR3 protein: CASSLDRDEQFF; CDR3 DNA: TGTGCCAGCAGCTTAGATCGGGATGAGCAGTTCTTC
D gene: .; CDR3 length: 14; J gene: TRBJ2-1; V gene: TRBV7-9; clone size: many; CDR3 protein: CASSFIDMNNEQFF; CDR3 DNA: TGTGCCAGCAGCTTCATCGACATGAACAATGAGCAGTTCTTC
D gene: TRBD1; CDR3 length: 16; J gene: TRBJ2-7; V gene: TRBV7-9; clone size: few; CDR3 protein: CASSVFPGQVTYEQYF; CDR3 DNA: TGTGCCAGCAGCGTATTCCCGGGACAGGTGACCTACGAGCAGTACTTC
D gene: .; CDR3 length: 15; J gene: TRBJ2-1; V gene: TRBV5-6; clone size: many; CDR3 protein: CASSPRDGLRDEQFF; CDR3 DNA: TGTGCCAGCAGCCCCCGGGACGGGTTACGAGATGAGCAGTTCTTC
D gene: TRBD1; CDR3 length: 11; J gene: TRBJ2-7; V gene: TRBV20-1; clone size: .; CDR3 protein: CSAYDRVEQYF; CDR3 DNA: TGCAGTGCTTATGACAGGGTCGAGCAGTACTTC
D gene: .; CDR3 length: 15; J gene: TRBJ1-1; V gene: TRBV7-9; clone size: .; CDR3 protein: CASSLASTITGEAFF; CDR3 DNA: TGTGCCAGCAGCTTAGCGTCAACAATTACAGGTGAAGCTTTCTTT
D gene: TRBD2; CDR3 length: 16; J gene: TRBJ2-7; V gene: TRBV5-1; clone size: many; CDR3 protein: CASSRTSGATSYEQYF; CDR3 DNA: TGCGCCAGCAGCCGGACTAGCGGGGCCACCTCCTACGAGCAGTACTTC
D gene: TRBD2; CDR3 length: 15; J gene: TRBJ2-5; V gene: TRBV27; clone size: .; CDR3 protein: CASGPIAGVYETQYF; CDR3 DNA: TGTGCCAGTGGTCCGATAGCGGGAGTATATGAGACCCAGTACTTC